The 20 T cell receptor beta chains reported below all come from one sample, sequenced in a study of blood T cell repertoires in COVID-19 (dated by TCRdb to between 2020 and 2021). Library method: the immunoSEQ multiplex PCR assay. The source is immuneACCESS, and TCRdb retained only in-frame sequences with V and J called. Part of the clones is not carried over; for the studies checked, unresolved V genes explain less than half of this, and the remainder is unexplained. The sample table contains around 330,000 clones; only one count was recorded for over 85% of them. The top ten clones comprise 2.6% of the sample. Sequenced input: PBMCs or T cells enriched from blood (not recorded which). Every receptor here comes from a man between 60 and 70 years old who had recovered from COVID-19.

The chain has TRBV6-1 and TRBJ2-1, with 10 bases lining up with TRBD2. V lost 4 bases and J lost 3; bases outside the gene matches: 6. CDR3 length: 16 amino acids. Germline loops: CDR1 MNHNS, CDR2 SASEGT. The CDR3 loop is CASSAEPSGSYNEQFF. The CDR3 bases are TGTGCCAGCAGTGCCGAACCTAGCGGGAGCTACAATGAGCAGTTCTTC.

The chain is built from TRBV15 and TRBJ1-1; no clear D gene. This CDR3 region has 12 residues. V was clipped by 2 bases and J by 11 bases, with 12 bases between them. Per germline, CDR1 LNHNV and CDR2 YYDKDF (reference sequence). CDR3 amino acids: CATSRPQGRAFF. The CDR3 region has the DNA TGTGCCACCAGCAGACCCCAAGGCAGGGCTTTCTTT.

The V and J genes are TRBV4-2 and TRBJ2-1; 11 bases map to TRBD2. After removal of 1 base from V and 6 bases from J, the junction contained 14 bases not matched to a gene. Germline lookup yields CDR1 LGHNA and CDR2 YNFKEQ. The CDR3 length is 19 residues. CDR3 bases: TGTGCCAGCAGCCAAGTAGGGAAGATAGCGGGGGGGCTTTTCAATGAGCAGTTCTTC. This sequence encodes CASSQVGKIAGGLFNEQFF.

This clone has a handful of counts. In DNA form, the CDR3 reads TGTGCCAGCAGCTTAGATTCAGGAGGCTATGGCTACACCTTC. Translating it yields CASSLDSGGYGYTF. The V gene is TRBV7-8, the J gene TRBJ1-2, with D unclear. V lost 1 base to trimming and J lost 4 bases, with 10 bases between them. CDR1 and CDR2 from the germline V gene are SGHVS and FQNEAQ. The CDR3 spans 14 residues. The full variable domain, completed using reference TRBV7-8 and TRBJ1-2, is GAGVSQSPRYKVAKRGQDVALRCDPISGHVSLFWYQQALGQGPEFLTYFQNEAQLDKSGLPSDRFFAERPEGSVSTLKIQRTQQEDSAVYLCASSLDSGGYGYTFGSGTRLTVV.

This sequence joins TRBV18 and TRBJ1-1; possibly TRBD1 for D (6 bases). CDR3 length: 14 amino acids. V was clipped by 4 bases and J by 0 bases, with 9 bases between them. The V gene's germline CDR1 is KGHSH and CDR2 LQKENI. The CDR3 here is CASSQQGLNTEAFF. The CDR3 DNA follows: TGTGCCAGCTCACAACAGGGCCTGAACACTGAAGCTTTCTTT.

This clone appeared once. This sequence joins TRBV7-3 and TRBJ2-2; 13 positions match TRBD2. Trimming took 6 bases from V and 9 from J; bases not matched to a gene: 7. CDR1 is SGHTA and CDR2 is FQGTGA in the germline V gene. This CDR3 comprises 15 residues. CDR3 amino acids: CASSSGTSGTRELFF. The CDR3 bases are TGTGCCAGCAGTTCCGGGACTAGCGGGACCCGGGAGCTGTTTTTT.

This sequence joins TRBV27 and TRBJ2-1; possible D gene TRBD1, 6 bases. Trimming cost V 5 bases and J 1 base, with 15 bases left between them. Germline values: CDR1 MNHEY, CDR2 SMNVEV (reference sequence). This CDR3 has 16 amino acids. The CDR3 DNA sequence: TGTGCCAGCAGTCCCAGCGGACAGAGGTCCTACAATGAGCAGTTCTTC. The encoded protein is CASSPSGQRSYNEQFF.

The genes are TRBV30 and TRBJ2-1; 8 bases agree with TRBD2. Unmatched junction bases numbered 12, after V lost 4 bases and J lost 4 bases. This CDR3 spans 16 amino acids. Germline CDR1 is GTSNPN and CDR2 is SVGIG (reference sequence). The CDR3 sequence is CAWMKGYSGIYNEQFF. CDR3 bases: TGTGCCTGGATGAAGGGGTATAGCGGGATATACAATGAGCAGTTCTTC. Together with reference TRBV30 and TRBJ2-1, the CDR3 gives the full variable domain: SQTIHQWPATLVQPVGSPLSLECTVEGTSNPNLYWYRQAAGRGLQLLFYSVGIGQISSEVPQNLSASRPQDRQFILSSKKLLLSDSGFYLCAWMKGYSGIYNEQFFGPGTRLTVL.

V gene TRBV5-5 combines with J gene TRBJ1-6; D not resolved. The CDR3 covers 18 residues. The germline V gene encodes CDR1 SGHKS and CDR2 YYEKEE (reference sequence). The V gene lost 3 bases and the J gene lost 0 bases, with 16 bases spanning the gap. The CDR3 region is CASSWTSFPSSYNSPLHF. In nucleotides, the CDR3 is TGTGCCAGCAGCTGGACTTCTTTCCCCAGCTCCTATAATTCACCCCTCCACTTT.

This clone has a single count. Written as DNA, the CDR3 is TGTGCCAGCAGTTTGTTTAGTACGGGGAAAGAGACCCAGTACTTC. Amino acids: CASSLFSTGKETQYF. The gene calls are TRBV27 and TRBJ2-5, with TRBD2 as a possible D gene (5 bases). With 3 bases removed from V and 3 bases from J, the gap between germline ends came to 14 bases. This CDR3 is 15 amino acids long. Germline loops: CDR1 MNHEY, CDR2 SMNVEV (reference sequence).

CDR3 in amino acids: CASSKVESYGYTF. The CDR3 DNA is TGTGCCAGCAGCAAGGTGGAGAGCTATGGCTACACCTTC. This sequence joins TRBV5-4 and TRBJ1-2; D ambiguous. V lost 4 bases, J lost 4 bases, and 11 bases lay in between. The CDR3 is 13 residues long. Looked up from germline, CDR1 is SGHNT and CDR2 is YYREEE (reference sequence).

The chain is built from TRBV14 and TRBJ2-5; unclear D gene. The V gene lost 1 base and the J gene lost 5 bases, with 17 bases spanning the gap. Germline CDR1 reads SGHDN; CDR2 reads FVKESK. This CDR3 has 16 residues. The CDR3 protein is CASSQAVRTAEETQYF. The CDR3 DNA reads TGTGCCAGCAGCCAAGCGGTCCGTACAGCCGAGGAGACCCAGTACTTC.

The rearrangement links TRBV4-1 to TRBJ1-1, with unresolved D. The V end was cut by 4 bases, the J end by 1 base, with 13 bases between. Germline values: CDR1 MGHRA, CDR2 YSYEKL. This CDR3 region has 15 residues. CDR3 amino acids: CASSLEGGSNTEAFF. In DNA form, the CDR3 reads TGCGCCAGCAGCCTTGAGGGTGGCTCGAACACTGAAGCTTTCTTT.

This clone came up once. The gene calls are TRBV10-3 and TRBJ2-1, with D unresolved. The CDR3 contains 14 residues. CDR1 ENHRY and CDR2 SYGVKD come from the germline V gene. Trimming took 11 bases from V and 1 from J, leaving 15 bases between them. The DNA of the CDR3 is TGTGCCGTTTCCCTGGCGGATTCCTACAATGAGCAGTTCTTC. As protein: CAVSLADSYNEQFF.

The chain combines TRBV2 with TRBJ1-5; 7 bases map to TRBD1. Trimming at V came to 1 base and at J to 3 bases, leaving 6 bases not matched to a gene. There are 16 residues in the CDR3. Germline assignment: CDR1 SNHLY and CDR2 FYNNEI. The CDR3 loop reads CASSEVGTEPNQPQHF. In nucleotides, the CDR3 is TGTGCCAGCAGTGAAGTAGGGACAGAACCCAATCAGCCCCAGCATTTT.

The CDR3 reads CASSRPTAAVNTEAFF. CDR3 DNA: TGTGCCAGCAGTCGGCCTACAGCCGCTGTGAACACTGAAGCTTTCTTT. The chain has TRBV2 and TRBJ1-1; D is unresolved. V lost 5 bases to trimming and J lost 0 bases, with 16 bases between them. Germline V gives CDR1 SNHLY, CDR2 FYNNEI. CDR3 length: 16 amino acids.

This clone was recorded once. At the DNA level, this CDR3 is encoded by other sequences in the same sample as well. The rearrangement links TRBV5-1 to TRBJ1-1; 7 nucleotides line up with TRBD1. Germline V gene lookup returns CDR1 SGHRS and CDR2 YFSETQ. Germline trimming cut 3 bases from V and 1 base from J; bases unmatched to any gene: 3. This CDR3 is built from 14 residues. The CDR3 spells CASSSGQANTEAFF. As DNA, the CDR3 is TGCGCCAGCAGCTCCGGACAGGCGAACACTGAAGCTTTCTTT.

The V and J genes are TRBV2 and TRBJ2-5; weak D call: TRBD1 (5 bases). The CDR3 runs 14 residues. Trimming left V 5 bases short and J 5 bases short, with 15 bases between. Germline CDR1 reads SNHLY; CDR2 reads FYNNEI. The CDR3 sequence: CASSQGRSVETQYF. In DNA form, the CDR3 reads TGTGCCAGCAGTCAGGGAAGAAGTGTGGAGACCCAGTACTTC.

The CDR3 nucleotides are TGTGCCAGCAGCCCACCGACAGGGACCTACGAGCAGTACTTC. Protein product: CASSPPTGTYEQYF. This sequence joins TRBV11-3 and TRBJ2-7; the match to TRBD1 covers 7 bases. Germline lookup yields CDR1 SGHNT and CDR2 YENEEA. J was trimmed by 2 bases and V by 5 bases; bases with no gene match: 6. The CDR3 is 14 residues long. The full variable domain, with the rest looked up from reference TRBV11-3 and TRBJ2-7, is EAGVVQSPRYKIIEKKQPVAFWCNPISGHNTLYWYLQNLGQGPELLIRYENEEAVDDSQLPKDRFSAERLKGVDSTLKIQPAELGDSAVYLCASSPPTGTYEQYFGPGTRLTVT.

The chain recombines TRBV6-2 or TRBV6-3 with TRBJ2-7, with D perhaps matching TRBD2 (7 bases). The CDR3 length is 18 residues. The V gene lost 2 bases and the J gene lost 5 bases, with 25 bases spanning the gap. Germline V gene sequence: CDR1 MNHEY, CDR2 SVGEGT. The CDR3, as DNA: TGTGCCAGCAGTTACGCAGCAGGTGGGAGGGCCGGGGGGCACGAGCAGTACTTC. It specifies CASSYAAGGRAGGHEQYF.